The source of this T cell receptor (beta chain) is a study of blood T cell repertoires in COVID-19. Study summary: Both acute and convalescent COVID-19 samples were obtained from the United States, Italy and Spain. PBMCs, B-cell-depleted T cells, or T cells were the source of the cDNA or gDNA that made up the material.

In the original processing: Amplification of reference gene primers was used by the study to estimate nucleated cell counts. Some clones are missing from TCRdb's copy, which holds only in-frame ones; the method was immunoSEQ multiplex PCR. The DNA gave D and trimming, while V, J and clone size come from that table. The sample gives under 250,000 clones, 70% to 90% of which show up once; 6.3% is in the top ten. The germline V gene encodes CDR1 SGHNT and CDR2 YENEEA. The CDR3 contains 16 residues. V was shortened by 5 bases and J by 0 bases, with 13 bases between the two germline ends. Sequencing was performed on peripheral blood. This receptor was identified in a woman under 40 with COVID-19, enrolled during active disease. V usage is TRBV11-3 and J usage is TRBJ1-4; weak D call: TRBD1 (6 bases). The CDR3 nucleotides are TGTGCCAGCAGCGTCACAGGGATTGCAACTAATGAAAAACTGTTTTTT. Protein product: CASSVTGIATNEKLFF. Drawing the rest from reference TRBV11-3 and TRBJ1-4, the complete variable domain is EAGVVQSPRYKIIEKKQPVAFWCNPISGHNTLYWYLQNLGQGPELLIRYENEEAVDDSQLPKDRFSAERLKGVDSTLKIQPAELGDSAVYLCASSVTGIATNEKLFFGSGTQLSVL.